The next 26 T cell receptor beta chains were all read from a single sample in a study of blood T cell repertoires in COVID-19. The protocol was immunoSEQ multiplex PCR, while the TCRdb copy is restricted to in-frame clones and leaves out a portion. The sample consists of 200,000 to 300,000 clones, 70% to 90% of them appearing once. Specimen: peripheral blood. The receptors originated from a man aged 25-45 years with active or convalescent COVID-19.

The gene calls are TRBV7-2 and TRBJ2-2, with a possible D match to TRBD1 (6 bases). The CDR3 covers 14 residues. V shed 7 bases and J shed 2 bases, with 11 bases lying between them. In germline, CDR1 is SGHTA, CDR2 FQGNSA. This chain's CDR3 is CASTDRTNTGELFF. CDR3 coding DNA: TGTGCCAGCACTGACAGGACCAACACCGGGGAGCTGTTTTTT. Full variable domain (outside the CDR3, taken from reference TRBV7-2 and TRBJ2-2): GAGVSQSPSNKVTEKGKDVELRCDPISGHTALYWYRQSLGQGLEFLIYFQGNSAPDKSGLPSDRFSAERTGGSVSTLTIQRTQQEDSAVYLCASTDRTNTGELFFGEGSRLTVL.

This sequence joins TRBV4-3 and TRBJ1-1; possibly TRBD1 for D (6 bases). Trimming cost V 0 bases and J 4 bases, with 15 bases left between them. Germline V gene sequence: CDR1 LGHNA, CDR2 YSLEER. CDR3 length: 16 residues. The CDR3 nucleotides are TGCGCCAGCAGCCAAGATTATCGGGGGGCGGGCACTGAAGCTTTCTTT. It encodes CASSQDYRGAGTEAFF.

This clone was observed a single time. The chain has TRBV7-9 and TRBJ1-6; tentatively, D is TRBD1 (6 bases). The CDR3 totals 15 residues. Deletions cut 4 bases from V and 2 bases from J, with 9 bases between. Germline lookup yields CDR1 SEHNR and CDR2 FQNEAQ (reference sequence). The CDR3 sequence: CASSSTGPYNSPLHF. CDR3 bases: TGTGCCAGCAGCTCGACAGGACCCTATAATTCACCCCTCCACTTT.

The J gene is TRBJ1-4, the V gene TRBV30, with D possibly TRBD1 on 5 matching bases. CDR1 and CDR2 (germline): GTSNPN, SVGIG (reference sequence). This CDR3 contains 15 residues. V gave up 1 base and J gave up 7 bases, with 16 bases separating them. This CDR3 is CAWSARLSGGEKLFF. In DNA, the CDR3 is TGTGCCTGGAGTGCCCGACTATCCGGGGGTGAAAAACTGTTTTTT.

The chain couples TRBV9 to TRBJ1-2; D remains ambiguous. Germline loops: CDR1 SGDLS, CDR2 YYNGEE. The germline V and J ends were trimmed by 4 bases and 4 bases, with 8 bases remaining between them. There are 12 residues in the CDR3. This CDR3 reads CASSRESYGYTF. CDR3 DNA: TGTGCCAGCAGCAGGGAGAGCTATGGCTACACCTTC.

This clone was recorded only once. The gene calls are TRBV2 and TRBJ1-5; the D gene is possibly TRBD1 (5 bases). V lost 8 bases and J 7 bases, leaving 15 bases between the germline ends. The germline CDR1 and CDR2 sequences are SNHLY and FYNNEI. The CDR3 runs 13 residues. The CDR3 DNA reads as TGTGCCAGCGGGACGGAGGGGACGCAGCCCCAGCATTTT. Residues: CASGTEGTQPQHF.

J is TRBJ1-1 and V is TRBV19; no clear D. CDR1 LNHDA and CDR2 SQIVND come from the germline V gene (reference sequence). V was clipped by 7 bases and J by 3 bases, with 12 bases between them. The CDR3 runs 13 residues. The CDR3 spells CASKDNVHTEAFF. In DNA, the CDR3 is TGTGCCAGTAAAGACAACGTTCACACTGAAGCTTTCTTT.

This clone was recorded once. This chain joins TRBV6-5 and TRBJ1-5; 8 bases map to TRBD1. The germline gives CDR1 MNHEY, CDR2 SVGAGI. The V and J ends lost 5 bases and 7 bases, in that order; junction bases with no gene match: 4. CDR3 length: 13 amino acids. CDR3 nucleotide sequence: TGTGCCAGCAGTCGGACAGGGATCCAGCCCCAGCATTTT. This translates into CASSRTGIQPQHF.

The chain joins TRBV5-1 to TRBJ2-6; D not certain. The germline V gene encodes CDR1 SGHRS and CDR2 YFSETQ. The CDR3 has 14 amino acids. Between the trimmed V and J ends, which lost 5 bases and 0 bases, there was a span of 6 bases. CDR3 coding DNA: TGCGCCAGCAGGGTCGGCTCTGGGGCCAACGTCCTGACTTTC. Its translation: CASRVGSGANVLTF.

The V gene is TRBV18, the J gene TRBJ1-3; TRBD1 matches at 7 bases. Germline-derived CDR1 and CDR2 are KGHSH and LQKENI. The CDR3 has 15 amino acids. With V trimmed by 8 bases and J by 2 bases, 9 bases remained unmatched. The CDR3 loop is CASRPGQTPGNTIYF. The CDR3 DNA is TGTGCCAGCCGCCCGGGACAGACCCCTGGAAACACCATATATTTT.

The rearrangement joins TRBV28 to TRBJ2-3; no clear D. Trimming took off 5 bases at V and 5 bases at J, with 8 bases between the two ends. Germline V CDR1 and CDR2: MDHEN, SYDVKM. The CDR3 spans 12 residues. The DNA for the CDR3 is TGTGCCAGCAGTCTATACGGAGATACGCAGTATTTT. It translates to CASSLYGDTQYF.

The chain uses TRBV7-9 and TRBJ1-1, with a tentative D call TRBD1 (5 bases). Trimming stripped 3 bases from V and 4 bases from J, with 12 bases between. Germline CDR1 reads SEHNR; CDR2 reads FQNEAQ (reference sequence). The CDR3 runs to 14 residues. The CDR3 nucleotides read TGTGCCAGCAGCTTCGTCCAGGGAAGCACTGAAGCTTTCTTT. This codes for CASSFVQGSTEAFF.

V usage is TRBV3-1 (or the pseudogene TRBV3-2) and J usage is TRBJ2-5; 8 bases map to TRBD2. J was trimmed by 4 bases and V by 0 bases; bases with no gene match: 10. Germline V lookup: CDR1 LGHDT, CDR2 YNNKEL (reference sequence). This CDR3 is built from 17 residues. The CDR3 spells CASSQDLRGGSGETQYF. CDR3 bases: TGTGCCAGCAGCCAAGATCTTCGCGGGGGGTCGGGAGAGACCCAGTACTTC.

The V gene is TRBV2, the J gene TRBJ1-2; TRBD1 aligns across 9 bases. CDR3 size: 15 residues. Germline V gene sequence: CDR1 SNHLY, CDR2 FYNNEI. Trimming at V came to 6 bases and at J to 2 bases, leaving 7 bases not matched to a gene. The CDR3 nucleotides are TGTGCCAGCAGAGCCGACAGGGGGTCGAACTATGGCTACACCTTC. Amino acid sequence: CASRADRGSNYGYTF.

The CDR3 here is CAWSRGRNTEAFF. CDR3 DNA sequence: TGTGCCTGGAGTAGGGGGAGGAACACTGAAGCTTTCTTT. The V and J genes are TRBV30 and TRBJ1-1, with D possibly being TRBD1 (6 bases). Germline V gives CDR1 GTSNPN, CDR2 SVGIG (reference sequence). The CDR3 covers 13 residues. V lost 2 bases and J 1 base, leaving 8 bases between the germline ends.

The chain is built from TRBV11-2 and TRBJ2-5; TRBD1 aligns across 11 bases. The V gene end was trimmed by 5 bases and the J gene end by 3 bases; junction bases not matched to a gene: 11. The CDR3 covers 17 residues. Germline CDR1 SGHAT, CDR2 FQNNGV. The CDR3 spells CASSLGQGDRRKETQYF. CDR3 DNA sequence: TGTGCCAGCAGCCTGGGACAGGGGGATCGGAGGAAAGAGACCCAGTACTTC. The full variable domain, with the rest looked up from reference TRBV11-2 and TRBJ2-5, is EAGVAQSPRYKIIEKRQSVAFWCNPISGHATLYWYQQILGQGPKLLIQFQNNGVVDDSQLPKDRFSAERLKGVDSTLKIQPAKLEDSAVYLCASSLGQGDRRKETQYFGPGTRLLVL.

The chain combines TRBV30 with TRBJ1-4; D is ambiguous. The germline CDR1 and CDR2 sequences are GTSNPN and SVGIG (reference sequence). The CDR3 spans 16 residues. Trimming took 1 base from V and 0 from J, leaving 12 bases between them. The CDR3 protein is CAWSGARVATNEKLFF. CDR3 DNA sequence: TGTGCCTGGAGTGGAGCCCGCGTCGCAACTAATGAAAAACTGTTTTTT.

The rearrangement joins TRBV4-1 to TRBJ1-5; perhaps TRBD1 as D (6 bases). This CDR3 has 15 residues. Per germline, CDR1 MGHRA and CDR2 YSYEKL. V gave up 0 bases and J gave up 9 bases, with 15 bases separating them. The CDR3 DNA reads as TGCGCCAGCAGCCAAGACAGGGACACGGGGCGGCCCCAGCATTTT. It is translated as CASSQDRDTGRPQHF.

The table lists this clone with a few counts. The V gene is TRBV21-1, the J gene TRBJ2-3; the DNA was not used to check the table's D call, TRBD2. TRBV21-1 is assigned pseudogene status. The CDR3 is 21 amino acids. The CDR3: CASSKGRGGTSGGHNTDTQYF. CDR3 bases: TGTGCCAGCAGCAAAGGACGAGGAGGGACTAGCGGGGGGCATAACACAGATACGCAGTATTTT.

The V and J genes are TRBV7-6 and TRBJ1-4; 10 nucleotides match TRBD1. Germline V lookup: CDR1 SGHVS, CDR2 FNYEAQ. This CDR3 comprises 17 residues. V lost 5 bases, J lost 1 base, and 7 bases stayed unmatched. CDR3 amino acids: CASSRRDRGQTNEKLFF. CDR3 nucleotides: TGTGCCAGCAGCCGCCGGGACAGGGGACAAACTAATGAAAAACTGTTTTTT.

The CDR3 region is CASSPGTPGDEQYF. In nucleotides, the CDR3 is TGTGCCAGCAGCCCTGGGACACCAGGAGACGAGCAGTACTTC. The chain recombines TRBV7-9 with TRBJ2-7, with a weak D call TRBD1 (6 bases). The CDR3 consists of 14 residues. Looked up from germline, CDR1 is SEHNR and CDR2 is FQNEAQ (reference sequence). The germline V and J ends were trimmed by 5 bases and 5 bases, with 16 bases remaining between them.

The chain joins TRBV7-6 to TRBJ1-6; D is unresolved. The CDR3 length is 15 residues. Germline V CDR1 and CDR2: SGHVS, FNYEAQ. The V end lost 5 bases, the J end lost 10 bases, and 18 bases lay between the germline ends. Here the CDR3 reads CASSQTRGIQSPLHF. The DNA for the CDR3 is TGTGCCAGCAGCCAAACACGGGGAATACAGTCACCCCTCCACTTT.

The DNA for the CDR3 is TGTGCCAGTAGAAAAGGTTTGCCACAGGGTGATGGCTACACCTTC. This encodes CASRKGLPQGDGYTF. V is TRBV19 and J is TRBJ1-2; tentatively, D is TRBD1 (6 bases). The V end lost 6 bases, the J end lost 6 bases, and 20 bases lay between the germline ends. This CDR3 has 15 amino acids. CDR1 and CDR2 from the germline V gene are LNHDA and SQIVND (reference sequence).

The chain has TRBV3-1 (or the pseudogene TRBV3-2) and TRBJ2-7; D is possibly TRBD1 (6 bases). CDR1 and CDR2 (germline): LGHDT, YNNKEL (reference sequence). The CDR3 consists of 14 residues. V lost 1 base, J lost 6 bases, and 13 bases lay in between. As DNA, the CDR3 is TGTGCCAGCAGCCAAGTTGCACAGGGATTCGAGCAGTACTTC. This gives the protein CASSQVAQGFEQYF.

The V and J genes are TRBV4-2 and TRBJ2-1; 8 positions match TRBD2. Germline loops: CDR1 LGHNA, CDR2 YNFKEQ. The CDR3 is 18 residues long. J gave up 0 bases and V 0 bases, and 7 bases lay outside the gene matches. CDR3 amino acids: CASSQDQLGLASYNEQFF. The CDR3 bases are TGTGCCAGCAGCCAAGATCAGCTAGGACTAGCCTCCTACAATGAGCAGTTCTTC.

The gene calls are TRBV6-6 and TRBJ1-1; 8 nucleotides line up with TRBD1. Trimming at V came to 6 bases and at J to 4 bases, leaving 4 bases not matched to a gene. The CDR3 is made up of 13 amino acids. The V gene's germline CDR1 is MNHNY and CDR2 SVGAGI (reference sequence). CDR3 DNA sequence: TGTGCCAGCAGCATCGGACAGGGCACTGAAGCTTTCTTT. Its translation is CASSIGQGTEAFF.